This is a list of T cell receptor beta chains from one sample in a study of shared clonotypes between healthy human individuals. Profiling relied on immunoSEQ multiplex PCR, and the TCRdb table lists in-frame clones only, not all of them. The table includes hundreds of thousands of clones, about 80% detected once. Sequenced: memory CD4+ T cells sorted from blood. These receptors were obtained from a woman in her 30s in good health. The CDR3 runs from the conserved cysteine through the conserved F or W. The order of the fields is J gene, clone size, D gene, V gene, CDR3 DNA, CDR3 protein. The D gene is left open where the match is weak. Size is stated for part of the rows, as once, few or many counts, or as a class when the clone is expanded.

j_gene: TRBJ1-4; abundance: .; d_gene: .; v_gene: TRBV18; CDR3nt: TGTGCCAGCTCACCATCCGGACAGGAAAAACTGTTTTTT; CDR3aa: CASSPSGQEKLFF
j_gene: TRBJ1-2; abundance: .; d_gene: TRBD1; v_gene: TRBV19; CDR3nt: TGTGCCAGTAGCAACCGGGACAGGGGAAACTACACCTTC; CDR3aa: CASSNRDRGNYTF
j_gene: TRBJ2-3; abundance: few; d_gene: .; v_gene: TRBV2; CDR3nt: TGTGCCAGCAGTCAGATGTCCTGGGTCCCCACAGATACGCAGTATTTT; CDR3aa: CASSQMSWVPTDTQYF
j_gene: TRBJ2-5; abundance: .; d_gene: TRBD2; v_gene: TRBV7-8; CDR3nt: TGTGCCAGCAGCTTGACTAGCGGGAGCAGGGCCCAGTACTTC; CDR3aa: CASSLTSGSRAQYF
j_gene: TRBJ2-3; abundance: .; d_gene: TRBD1; v_gene: TRBV11-2; CDR3nt: TGTGCCAGCAGCCGGACAGGGGGCACAGATACGCAGTATTTT; CDR3aa: CASSRTGGTDTQYF
j_gene: TRBJ1-1; abundance: once; d_gene: TRBD1; v_gene: TRBV5-1; CDR3nt: TGCGCCAGCAGCCCCTGGGACAGATTTATGAACACTGAAGCTTTCTTT; CDR3aa: CASSPWDRFMNTEAFF
j_gene: TRBJ2-2; abundance: .; d_gene: .; v_gene: TRBV7-9; CDR3nt: TGTGCCAGCAGCTCAGGGATGCGTCCCGGGGAGCTGTTTTTT; CDR3aa: CASSSGMRPGELFF
j_gene: TRBJ2-7; abundance: .; d_gene: .; v_gene: TRBV5-4; CDR3nt: TGTGCCAGCAGCCTGATCCCTAGCAACGAGCAGTACTTC; CDR3aa: CASSLIPSNEQYF
j_gene: TRBJ2-4; abundance: .; d_gene: .; v_gene: TRBV6-5; CDR3nt: TGTGCCAGCAGTGGCGAGCAGAGGAACATGATTCAGTACTTC; CDR3aa: CASSGEQRNMIQYF
j_gene: TRBJ2-1; abundance: once; d_gene: .; v_gene: TRBV27; CDR3nt: TGTGCCAGCATACTACCGGGAATAGGGTACAATGAGCAGTTCTTC; CDR3aa: CASILPGIGYNEQFF
j_gene: TRBJ1-1; abundance: once; d_gene: .; v_gene: TRBV2; CDR3nt: TGTGCCAGCAGTGAAAGGGTAGGGGGGAACACTGAAGCTTTCTTT; CDR3aa: CASSERVGGNTEAFF